This entry concerns a single T cell receptor beta chain. This specimen comes from a study of control samples from healthy donors and cancer patients. Clones were read by immunoSEQ multiplex PCR, and TCRdb kept only the in-frame ones, dropping some. The sample has 400,000 to 500,000 clones, approximately 90% seen once. The receptor was derived from a middle-aged man with head and neck cancer. Specimen: PBMCs.

CDR3 DNA sequence: TGTGCCAGTAGTATAACCCGGACTAGCGGTTACAATGAGCAGTTCTTC. This codes for CASSITRTSGYNEQFF. The chain combines TRBV19 with TRBJ2-1; 10 bases match TRBD2. In germline, CDR1 is LNHDA, CDR2 SQIVND (reference sequence). The length of the CDR3 is 16 residues. J gave up 4 bases and V 2 bases, and 5 bases lay outside the gene matches.